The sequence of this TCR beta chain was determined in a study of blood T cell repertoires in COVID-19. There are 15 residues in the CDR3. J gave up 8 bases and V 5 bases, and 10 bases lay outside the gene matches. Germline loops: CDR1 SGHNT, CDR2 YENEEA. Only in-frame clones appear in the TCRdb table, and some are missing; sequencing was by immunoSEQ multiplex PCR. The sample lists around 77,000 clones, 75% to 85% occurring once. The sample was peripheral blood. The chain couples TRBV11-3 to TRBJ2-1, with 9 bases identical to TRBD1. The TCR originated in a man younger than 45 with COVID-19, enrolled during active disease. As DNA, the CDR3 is TGTGCCAGCAGCCGGGGACAGGGAGCCGGGGATGAGCAGTTCTTC. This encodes CASSRGQGAGDEQFF.